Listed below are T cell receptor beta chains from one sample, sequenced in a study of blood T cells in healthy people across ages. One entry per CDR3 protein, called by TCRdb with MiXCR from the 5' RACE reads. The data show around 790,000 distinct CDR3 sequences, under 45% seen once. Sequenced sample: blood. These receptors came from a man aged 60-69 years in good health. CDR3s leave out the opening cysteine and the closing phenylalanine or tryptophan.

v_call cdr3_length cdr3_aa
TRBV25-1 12 ASGSRGHNQPQH
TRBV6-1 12 ASRNPGQGNIQY
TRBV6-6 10 ASSYSEGTQY
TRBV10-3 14 AISESVGGNNQPQH
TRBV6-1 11 ASSEVQGRGYT
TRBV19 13 ASSISGQGIYEQY
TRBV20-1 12 SARDRRGLDEQY
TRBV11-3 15 ASSLVIVQLAKNIQY
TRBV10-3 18 AISTANRTSGGRHTGELF
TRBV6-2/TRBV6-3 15 ASSYVGRAAGANVLT
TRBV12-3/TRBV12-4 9 ASRLTGDYT
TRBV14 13 ASSRLGQDTDTQY
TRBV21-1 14 ASSKGEGQGGTEAF
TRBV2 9 ASSDWETQY
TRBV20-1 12 SAGRGQGFPEQY
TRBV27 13 ASRHTQESNEKLF
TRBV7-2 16 ASSTRQGARYNSYGYT
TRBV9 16 ASSFPRDGTGSGNEQF
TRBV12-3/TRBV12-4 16 ASSFGTSGVPPYNEQF
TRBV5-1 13 ASSLAGDRLWDYT
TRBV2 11 ASERSSYNEQF
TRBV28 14 ASNKITSGGADTQY
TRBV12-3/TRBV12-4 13 ASSPQTARTDTQY
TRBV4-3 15 ASSQDLVAGDPDTQY
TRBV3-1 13 ASSLTTLVYNEQF
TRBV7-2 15 ASSLFDRERTFYGYT
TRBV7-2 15 ASSLYPPTASYNEQF
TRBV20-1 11 SAYSGGGETQY
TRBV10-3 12 AISDLAVADTQY
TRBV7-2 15 ASSLPPGTSGFYTQY
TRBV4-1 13 ASSLGAGVWETQY
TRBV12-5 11 ASGLVILDEQF
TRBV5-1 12 ASSLRVTSNEQF
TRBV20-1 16 SAKPPTLLAGGQETQY
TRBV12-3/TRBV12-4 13 ASSPGRGHYNEQF
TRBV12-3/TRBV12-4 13 ASSFGGSGQETQY
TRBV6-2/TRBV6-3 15 ASSYSTRNRGDYEQY
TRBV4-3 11 ASSQKHQETQY
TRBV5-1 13 ASSLDRGPGCEQF
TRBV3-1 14 ASSQQGAGTNEKLF
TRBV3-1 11 ASSQDLVQPQH
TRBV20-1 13 SASHSRTSFYEQY
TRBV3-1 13 ASSQDPDSYNEQY
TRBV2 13 ASSEGGTSTDTQY
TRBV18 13 ASSGQGVGANVLT
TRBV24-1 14 ATSDPSGSGGNEQF
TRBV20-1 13 SARAEGGNYNEQF
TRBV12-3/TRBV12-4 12 ASSYGLGTDTQY
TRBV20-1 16 SARVLGLRTGGLNEQF
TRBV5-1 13 ASSNGQGGGYEQY
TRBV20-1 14 SALPLAGGLRETQY
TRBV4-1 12 ASGPTGMYNEQY
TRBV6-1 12 ASSEAWVTDTQY
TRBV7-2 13 ASSRGTSGGGEQF